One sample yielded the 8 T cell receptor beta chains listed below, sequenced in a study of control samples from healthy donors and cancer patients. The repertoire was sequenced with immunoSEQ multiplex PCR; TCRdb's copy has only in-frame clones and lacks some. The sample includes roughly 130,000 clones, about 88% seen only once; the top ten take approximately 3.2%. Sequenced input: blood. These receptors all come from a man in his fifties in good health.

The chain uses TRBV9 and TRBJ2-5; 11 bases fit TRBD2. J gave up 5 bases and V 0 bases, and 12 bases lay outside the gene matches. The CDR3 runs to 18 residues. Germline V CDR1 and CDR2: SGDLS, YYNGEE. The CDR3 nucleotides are TGTGCCAGCAGCGTAGCTAGTAGCGGGGGGGCCTATTCGGAGACCCAGTACTTC. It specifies CASSVASSGGAYSETQYF.

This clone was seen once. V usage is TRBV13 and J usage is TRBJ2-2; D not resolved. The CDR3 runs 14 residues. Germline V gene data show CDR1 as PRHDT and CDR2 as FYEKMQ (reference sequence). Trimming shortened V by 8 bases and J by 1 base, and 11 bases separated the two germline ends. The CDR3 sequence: CASSLGLNTGELFF. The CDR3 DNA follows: TGTGCCAGCTCCCTCGGCTTGAACACCGGGGAGCTGTTTTTT.

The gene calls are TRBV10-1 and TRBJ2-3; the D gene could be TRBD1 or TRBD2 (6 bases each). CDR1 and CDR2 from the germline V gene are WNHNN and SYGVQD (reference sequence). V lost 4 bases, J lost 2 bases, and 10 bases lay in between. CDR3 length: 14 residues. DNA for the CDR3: TGCGCCAGCAGTGCGGGGGCCATCACAGATACGCAGTATTTT. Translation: CASSAGAITDTQYF.

In DNA, the CDR3 is TGTGCCACCCAATCGGGAACCCTCACCGGGGAGCTGTTTTTT. This gives the protein CATQSGTLTGELFF. V is TRBV28 and J is TRBJ2-2; maybe TRBD2 (5 bases). Germline values: CDR1 MDHEN, CDR2 SYDVKM. V lost 10 bases to trimming and J lost 4 bases, with 16 bases between them. There are 14 residues in the CDR3.

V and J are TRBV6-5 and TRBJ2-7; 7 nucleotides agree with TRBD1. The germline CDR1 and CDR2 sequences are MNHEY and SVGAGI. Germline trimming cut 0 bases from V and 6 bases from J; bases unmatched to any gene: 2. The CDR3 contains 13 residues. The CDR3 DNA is TGTGCCAGCAGTTACTCGACAGGGACCGAGCAGTACTTC. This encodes CASSYSTGTEQYF.

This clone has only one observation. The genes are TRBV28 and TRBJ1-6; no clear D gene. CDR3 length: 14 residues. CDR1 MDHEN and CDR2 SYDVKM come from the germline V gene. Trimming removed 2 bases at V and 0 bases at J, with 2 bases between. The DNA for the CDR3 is TGTGCCAGCAGTTTAAGCTCCTATAATTCACCCCTCCACTTT. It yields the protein CASSLSSYNSPLHF.

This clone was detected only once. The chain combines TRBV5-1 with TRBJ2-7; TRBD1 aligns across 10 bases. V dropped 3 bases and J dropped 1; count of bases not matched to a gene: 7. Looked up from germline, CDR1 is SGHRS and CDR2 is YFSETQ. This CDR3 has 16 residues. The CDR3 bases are TGCGCCAGCAGCTCTGACAGGGGGCAAGCGTCCTACGAGCAGTACTTC. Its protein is CASSSDRGQASYEQYF.

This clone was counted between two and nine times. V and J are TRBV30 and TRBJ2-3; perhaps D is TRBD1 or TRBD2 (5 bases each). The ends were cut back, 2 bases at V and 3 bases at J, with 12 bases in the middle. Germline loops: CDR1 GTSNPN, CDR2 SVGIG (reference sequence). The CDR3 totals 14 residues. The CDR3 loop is CAWSSRGETDTQYF. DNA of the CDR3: TGTGCCTGGAGTTCACGGGGCGAAACAGATACGCAGTATTTT.